The sample holds one count of the clone carrying this T cell receptor (beta chain). Its specificity is unknown. The entry originates in a study of post-analysis software for immune sequencing data. Unique molecular identifiers featured in each of the TCR beta cDNA libraries. TCRdb itself ran the PCR reads through MiXCR, one entry per CDR3 protein. This table has some 890,000 distinct CDR3 sequences, approximately 53% appearing once. Whole-study findings and limits: The study found TRBV5-6, TRBV5-1 and TRBV20-1 among about five TRBV segments more frequent in patients than controls. Among multiple sclerosis patients, normalized Chao1 diversity was significantly below that of controls.

The CDR3 extends over 14 amino acids. The V gene lost 0 bases and the J gene lost 6 bases, with 10 bases spanning the gap. Germline-derived CDR1 and CDR2 are MNHEY and SVGAGI. The rearrangement joins TRBV6-5 to TRBJ2-3; D not resolved. Material: blood. This sequence originates from a girl aged 10 to 17 with multiple sclerosis. The CDR3 nucleotides are TGTGCCAGCAGTTACTCGAATTTGGGCGATACGCAGTATTTT. It translates to CASSYSNLGDTQYF.